The present entry profiles one TCR beta chain with its context. Its specificity is unknown. These data belong to a study of T cell repertoires in cytomegalovirus infection. At the level of the study: Carrying CMV and the relevant HLA type showed in public TCR beta signatures.

Germline V CDR1 and CDR2: GTSNPN, SVGIG (reference sequence). The CDR3 runs to 15 residues. Trimming took 1 base from V and 4 from J; bases not matched to a gene: 7. TCRdb recomputed calls from the reads with MiXCR, one row per CDR3 protein. This table holds tens of thousands of distinct CDR3 sequences, approximately 20% found once. The chain couples TRBV30 to TRBJ2-5; 9 bases are a match to TRBD1. The sample was CD8+ T cells from cultured PBMCs, taken from culture after CMV antigen stimulation. The sequence came from a human donor in good health (CMV status not recorded). Some clones in this sample may be carry-over from other donors' samples. CDR3 nucleotides: TGTGCCTGGAGTGAAAAAGGACAGGGGTTAGAGACCCAGTACTTC. It specifies CAWSEKGQGLETQYF.